This TCR beta chain was captured in a study of cytomegalovirus exposure and HLA in healthy donors. Researchers ran the PCR with 60 Vbeta and 13 Jbeta primers. Profiled with immunoSEQ multiplex PCR; TCRdb holds only in-frame clones, not every one. Among roughly 86,000 clones, around 70% were seen once, and the ten largest hold about 8%. The length of the CDR3 is 16 residues. Deletions cut 3 bases from V and 6 bases from J, with 18 bases between. The germline V gene encodes CDR1 SGHNT and CDR2 YYREEE (reference sequence). This receptor was taken from a man aged 55-75 years in good health and CMV-seronegative. The chain links TRBV5-4 to TRBJ2-2; possibly TRBD1 for D (6 bases). The specimen was PBMCs. In nucleotides, the CDR3 is TGTGCCAGCAGCTCGGGAACAGGGTCTAGGGCCGGGGAGCTGTTTTTT. Residues: CASSSGTGSRAGELFF.